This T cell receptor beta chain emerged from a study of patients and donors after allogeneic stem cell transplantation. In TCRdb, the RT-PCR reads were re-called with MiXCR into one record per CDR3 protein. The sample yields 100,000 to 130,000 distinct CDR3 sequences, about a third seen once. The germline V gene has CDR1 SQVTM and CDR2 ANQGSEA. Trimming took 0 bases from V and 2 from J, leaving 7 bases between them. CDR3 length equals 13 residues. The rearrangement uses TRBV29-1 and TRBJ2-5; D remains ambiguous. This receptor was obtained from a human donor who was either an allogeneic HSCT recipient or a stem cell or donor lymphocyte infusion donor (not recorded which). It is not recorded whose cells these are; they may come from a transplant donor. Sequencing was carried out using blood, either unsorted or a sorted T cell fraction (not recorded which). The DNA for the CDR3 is TGCAGCGTTGAAGATCGAAAGCAAGAGACCCAGTACTTC. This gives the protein CSVEDRKQETQYF.